This T cell receptor beta chain was sequenced during a study of shared clonotypes between healthy human individuals. The CDR3 covers 14 residues. CD45RO negativity and positive selection for CCR7 defined naive CD8 cells, a population that excluded terminally differentiated effector memory CD45RA+ cells. Clones were sequenced by immunoSEQ multiplex PCR, and TCRdb holds only the in-frame ones, with some missing. The table has fewer than 1 million clones, around 96% seen once. This clone came up once. The chain has TRBV7-5 and TRBJ2-5. TRBV7-5 is noted as a pseudogene. Sequenced material: naive CD8+ T cells sorted from blood. The sequence was obtained from a man younger than 40 in good health. The CDR3: CVRSSGTFLETQYF. The CDR3 region has the DNA TGTGTCAGAAGCTCAGGGACCTTTCTGGAGACCCAGTACTTC.